Presented here are 28 T cell receptor beta chains from one specimen sequenced in a study of shared clonotypes between healthy human individuals. Sequencing was performed with immunoSEQ multiplex PCR; in TCRdb, only in-frame clones are kept and a portion is missing. The sample carries around 2,100,000 clones, about 95% recorded once. As defined, naive CD8 cells were CD45RO-negative and positively selected for CCR7, with terminally differentiated effector memory CD45RA+ cells excluded. The specimen was naive CD8+ T cells sorted from blood. The receptors shown here come from a young man in good health.

This rearrangement joins TRBV4-3 to TRBJ1-1; D unresolved. The CDR3 totals 16 residues. Per the germline V gene, CDR1 is LGHNA and CDR2 is YSLEER. V was cut by 4 bases and J by 2 bases, with 17 bases left in between. Here the CDR3 DNA reads TGCGCCAGCAGCCGCATCTGGGCAGCGGCTAACACTGAAGCTTTCTTT. Its translation is CASSRIWAAANTEAFF.

Note on this clone: The identical CDR3 is also encoded by other nucleotide sequences in the sample. V is TRBV7-9 and J is TRBJ1-3; D is unclear. This CDR3 is 15 amino acids long. Germline CDR1 reads SEHNR; CDR2 reads FQNEAQ (reference sequence). Trimming shortened V by 4 bases and J by 0 bases, and 10 bases separated the two germline ends. Here the CDR3 reads CASSSDRSSGNTIYF. The CDR3 nucleotides are TGTGCCAGCAGCTCTGACCGGAGCTCTGGAAACACCATATATTTT.

For this clone: Other DNA sequences of this sample code for an identical CDR3. The chain joins TRBV2 to TRBJ2-3; D not resolved. The CDR3 runs to 13 residues. Germline assignment: CDR1 SNHLY and CDR2 FYNNEI. V was shortened by 3 bases and J by 3 bases, with 7 bases between the two germline ends. The CDR3 DNA is TGTGCCAGCAGTGATGTGGGGACAGATACGCAGTATTTT. Its protein is CASSDVGTDTQYF. Variable domain in full (rest from reference TRBV2 and TRBJ2-3): EPEVTQTPSHQVTQMGQEVILRCVPISNHLYFYWYRQILGQKVEFLVSFYNNEISEKSEIFDDQFSVERPDGSNFTLKIRSTKLEDSAMYFCASSDVGTDTQYFGPGTRLTVL.

This chain uses TRBV7-9 with TRBJ2-7, with 10 bases aligning to TRBD1. CDR1 is SEHNR and CDR2 is FQNEAQ in the germline V gene (reference sequence). The CDR3 loop spans 16 amino acids. The V segment lost 5 bases and the J segment 4 bases; nucleotides outside the gene matches: 11. The CDR3 coding sequence is TGTGCCAGCAGCGCGAATTCCGGGACAGGGGTGTACGAGCAGTACTTC. Encoded protein: CASSANSGTGVYEQYF.

In DNA form, the CDR3 reads TGTGCCAGCAGTGAGGGAACAGCATCCTACGAGCAGTACTTC. The encoded protein is CASSEGTASYEQYF. V is TRBV27 and J is TRBJ2-7; the D gene is possibly TRBD2 (5 bases). The germline V gene has CDR1 MNHEY and CDR2 SMNVEV (reference sequence). The V and J ends lost 5 bases and 1 base respectively, with 12 bases between them. The CDR3 is made up of 14 amino acids.

V is TRBV5-8 and J is TRBJ2-1; D might be TRBD1 (5 bases). V dropped 5 bases and J dropped 0 bases, with 12 bases sitting between them. Germline lookup yields CDR1 SGHTS and CDR2 YDEGEE. The CDR3 has 15 amino acids. This chain's CDR3 is CASSSDSPSYNEQFF. CDR3 coding DNA: TGTGCCAGCAGTTCCGACAGTCCCTCCTACAATGAGCAGTTCTTC.

This rearrangement joins TRBV2 to TRBJ1-5; D may be TRBD1 (5 bases). CDR1 is SNHLY and CDR2 is FYNNEI in the germline V gene. V was shortened by 7 bases and J by 2 bases, with 9 bases between the two germline ends. The length of the CDR3 is 13 residues. The chain's CDR3 is CASNTGGNQPQHF. In DNA, the CDR3 is TGTGCCAGCAACACAGGTGGCAATCAGCCCCAGCATTTT.

J is TRBJ1-2 and V is TRBV19; the match to TRBD1 covers 7 bases. Per the germline V gene, CDR1 is LNHDA and CDR2 is SQIVND (reference sequence). After removal of 8 bases from V and 7 bases from J, the junction contained 10 bases not matched to a gene. There are 13 residues in the CDR3. This CDR3 is CASGEQGHGGYTF. The CDR3 DNA sequence: TGTGCCAGTGGAGAACAGGGGCACGGTGGCTACACCTTC.

V and J are TRBV4-3 and TRBJ2-7, with D perhaps being TRBD1 or TRBD2 (5 bases each). CDR1 and CDR2 from the germline V gene are LGHNA and YSLEER. CDR3 size: 15 residues. V lost 1 base and J lost 2, with 12 bases in between. CDR3 protein: CASSQGGAATYEQYF. Written as DNA, the CDR3 is TGCGCCAGCAGCCAAGGAGGGGCCGCTACCTACGAGCAGTACTTC.

DNA of the CDR3: TGTGCCAGCAGTCCGGACAGGGGGCCCACTTACGAGCAGTACTTC. This sequence encodes CASSPDRGPTYEQYF. This chain joins TRBV5-6 and TRBJ2-7; TRBD1 aligns across 11 bases. Germline CDR1 reads SGHDT; CDR2 reads YYEEEE. After removal of 5 bases from V and 4 bases from J, the junction contained 8 bases not matched to a gene. CDR3 length equals 15 residues.

The rearrangement uses TRBV11-2 and TRBJ2-7; 7 nucleotides agree with TRBD1. The V segment lost 0 bases and the J segment 0 bases; nucleotides outside the gene matches: 8. This CDR3 is 17 amino acids long. Per germline, CDR1 SGHAT and CDR2 FQNNGV. In DNA, the CDR3 is TGTGCCAGCAGCTTAGATTTGACAGGGTTAAGCTCCTACGAGCAGTACTTC. Amino acid sequence: CASSLDLTGLSSYEQYF.

This clone was seen once. The chain couples TRBV4-1 to TRBJ1-5, with no clear D. This CDR3 comprises 15 residues. The germline gives CDR1 MGHRA, CDR2 YSYEKL. V lost 0 bases and J lost 9, with 15 bases in between. The CDR3 spells CASSQDGTQNTPQHF. CDR3 sequence (DNA): TGCGCCAGCAGCCAAGACGGTACGCAGAATACGCCCCAGCATTTT.

This chain uses TRBV27 with TRBJ2-7; D is possibly TRBD1 (5 bases). The V and J ends lost 1 base and 5 bases respectively, with 15 bases between them. Germline CDR1 reads MNHEY; CDR2 reads SMNVEV (reference sequence). This CDR3 comprises 15 residues. CDR3 loop: CASSLLGLPGDEQYF. CDR3 coding DNA: TGTGCCAGCAGTTTATTGGGGCTGCCGGGTGACGAGCAGTACTTC.

J is TRBJ1-5 and V is TRBV28; 7 nucleotides match TRBD1. Germline V gives CDR1 MDHEN, CDR2 SYDVKM. The trim removed 11 bases at V and 2 bases at J, leaving 6 bases unmatched. This CDR3 is 13 amino acids long. The CDR3 nucleotides are TGTGCCGAGGGGGCAGGGGGCAATCAGCCCCAGCATTTT. It is translated as CAEGAGGNQPQHF.

The chain links TRBV4-1 to TRBJ1-4, with TRBD1 identical over 7 bases. The CDR3 sequence is 16 residues long. The V gene's germline CDR1 is MGHRA and CDR2 YSYEKL. Trimming took 1 base from V and 3 from J; bases not matched to a gene: 5. Here the CDR3 reads CASSQAWDSANEKLFF. CDR3 DNA sequence: TGCGCCAGCAGCCAAGCCTGGGACAGCGCTAATGAAAAACTGTTTTTT.

This clone was detected only once. The chain joins TRBV28 to TRBJ1-1; TRBD1 matches 7 bases. The V and J ends lost 9 bases and 5 bases, in that order; junction bases with no gene match: 12. From germline, CDR1 is MDHEN and CDR2 SYDVKM. The CDR3 has 14 residues. CDR3 sequence: CASHTLQGGTEAFF. CDR3 sequence (DNA): TGTGCCAGTCATACATTGCAGGGGGGAACTGAAGCTTTCTTT.

The chain links TRBV10-1 to TRBJ2-7, with TRBD1 matching over 8 bases. Looked up from germline, CDR1 is WNHNN and CDR2 is SYGVQD (reference sequence). With V trimmed by 4 bases and J by 4 bases, 9 bases remained unmatched. The CDR3 is 15 amino acids. The CDR3 sequence: CASSGKTGESYEQYF. DNA for the CDR3: TGCGCCAGCAGTGGGAAGACAGGGGAATCTTACGAGCAGTACTTC.

In its sample, this clone was seen once. The chain has TRBV27 and TRBJ2-1; 9 nucleotides agree with TRBD2. V trimming: 6 bases; J trimming: 9 bases; junction bases outside the gene matches: 12. The germline V gene encodes CDR1 MNHEY and CDR2 SMNVEV (reference sequence). The CDR3 has 15 residues. The CDR3 region is CASSPRGREGLEQFF. CDR3 nucleotides: TGTGCCAGCAGCCCGAGGGGGCGGGAGGGCCTTGAGCAGTTCTTC.

The chain carries TRBV11-2 and TRBJ2-7; D unclear. The CDR3 consists of 15 residues. Germline-derived CDR1 and CDR2 are SGHAT and FQNNGV. Trimming shortened V by 5 bases and J by 0 bases, and 14 bases separated the two germline ends. CDR3 DNA: TGTGCCAGCAGCCCCAGTTACCTATTCTCCTACGAGCAGTACTTC. Its protein product is CASSPSYLFSYEQYF.

The gene calls are TRBV29-1 and TRBJ2-7; possibly TRBD1 for D (5 bases). V was cut by 3 bases and J by 2 bases, with 8 bases left in between. The CDR3 has 12 amino acids. Germline V lookup: CDR1 SQVTM, CDR2 ANQGSEA. This CDR3 reads CSVEDITYEQYF. CDR3 DNA: TGCAGCGTTGAGGACATCACCTACGAGCAGTACTTC.

This clone was recorded only once. The chain combines TRBV7-9 with TRBJ2-3; D perhaps matches TRBD2 (5 bases). V shed 5 bases and J shed 8 bases, with 17 bases lying between them. The CDR3 covers 14 residues. The germline gives CDR1 SEHNR, CDR2 FQNEAQ (reference sequence). The CDR3 DNA reads as TGTGCCAGCAGCCCGCCCCCCCTAGGGAGTACGCAGTATTTT. Protein: CASSPPPLGSTQYF.

This chain uses TRBV13 with TRBJ2-7, with D uncertain. V was clipped by 5 bases and J by 0 bases, with 11 bases between them. Germline V gives CDR1 PRHDT, CDR2 FYEKMQ (reference sequence). CDR3 length: 14 amino acids. The CDR3 spells CASSPPPPSYEQYF. DNA of the CDR3: TGTGCCAGCAGCCCCCCCCCGCCCTCCTACGAGCAGTACTTC.

As to this clone: Other DNA sequences of this sample code for an identical CDR3. V gene TRBV11-2 combines with J gene TRBJ2-7, with D tentatively TRBD2 (6 bases). The germline V and J ends were trimmed by 1 base and 4 bases, with 11 bases remaining between them. The length of the CDR3 is 14 residues. The V gene's germline CDR1 is SGHAT and CDR2 FQNNGV. CDR3 loop: CASSLGGAGYEQYF. For the CDR3, the DNA is TGTGCCAGCAGCTTAGGTGGGGCGGGGTACGAGCAGTACTTC.

This chain links TRBV27 with TRBJ2-1, with a tentative D call TRBD1 (6 bases). Trimming removed 7 bases from V and 3 bases from J, with 13 bases in between. The CDR3 contains 14 residues. Germline CDR1 and CDR2: MNHEY and SMNVEV (reference sequence). The CDR3 coding sequence is TGTGCCAGCAAATTCACAGGGAACTACAATGAGCAGTTCTTC. Translating it yields CASKFTGNYNEQFF.

A remark on this clone: This sample also contains other DNA sequences that code for the same CDR3. The V gene is TRBV27, the J gene TRBJ1-6; 11 nucleotides agree with TRBD1. CDR3 length equals 15 residues. Germline loops: CDR1 MNHEY, CDR2 SMNVEV (reference sequence). V shed 5 bases, J shed 7 bases, and the junction held 4 bases outside the gene matches. The chain's CDR3 is CASSPGQGANSPLHF. CDR3 nucleotide sequence: TGTGCCAGCAGTCCTGGACAGGGGGCCAATTCACCCCTCCACTTT.

V usage is TRBV19 and J usage is TRBJ2-7; 9 bases align to TRBD1. The ends lost 3 bases at V and 6 bases at J; junction bases unmatched: 9. This CDR3 comprises 15 residues. From germline, CDR1 is LNHDA and CDR2 SQIVND (reference sequence). The CDR3 loop reads CASSIGWDRVFEQYF. The CDR3 bases are TGTGCCAGTAGTATCGGTTGGGACAGGGTGTTCGAGCAGTACTTC.

The gene calls are TRBV7-3 and TRBJ2-1, with 12 bases aligning to TRBD2. CDR3 length equals 15 residues. J lost 3 bases, V lost 5 bases, and 2 bases had no gene match. CDR1 and CDR2 from the germline V gene are SGHTA and FQGTGA. The DNA for the CDR3 is TGTGCCAGCAGCGCGGGACTAGCGGGCTACAATGAGCAGTTCTTC. Its translation: CASSAGLAGYNEQFF.

V is TRBV6-6 and J is TRBJ1-1, with D possibly matching TRBD1 (5 bases). The germline V gene encodes CDR1 MNHNY and CDR2 SVGAGI (reference sequence). CDR3 length: 15 residues. V was pared by 0 bases and J by 5 bases, with 13 bases between. CDR3 region: CASSYSEGADTEAFF. In DNA form, the CDR3 reads TGTGCCAGCAGTTACTCAGAAGGGGCGGATACTGAAGCTTTCTTT.